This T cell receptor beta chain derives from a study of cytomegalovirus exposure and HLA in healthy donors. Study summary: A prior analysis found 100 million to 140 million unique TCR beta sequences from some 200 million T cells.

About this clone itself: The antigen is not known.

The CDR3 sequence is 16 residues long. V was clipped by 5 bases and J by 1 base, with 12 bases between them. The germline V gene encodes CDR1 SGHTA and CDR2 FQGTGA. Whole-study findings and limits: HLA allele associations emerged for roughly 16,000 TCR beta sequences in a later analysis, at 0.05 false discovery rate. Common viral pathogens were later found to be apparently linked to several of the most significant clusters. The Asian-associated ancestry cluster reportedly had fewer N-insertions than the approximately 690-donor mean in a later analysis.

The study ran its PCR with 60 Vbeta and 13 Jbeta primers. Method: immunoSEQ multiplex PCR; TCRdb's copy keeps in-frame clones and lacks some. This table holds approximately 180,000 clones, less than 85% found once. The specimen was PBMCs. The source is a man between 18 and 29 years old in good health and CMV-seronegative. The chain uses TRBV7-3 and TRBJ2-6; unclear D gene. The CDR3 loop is CASSHLRQSGANVLTF. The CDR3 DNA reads TGTGCCAGCAGCCACCTGAGACAATCTGGGGCCAACGTCCTGACTTTC.